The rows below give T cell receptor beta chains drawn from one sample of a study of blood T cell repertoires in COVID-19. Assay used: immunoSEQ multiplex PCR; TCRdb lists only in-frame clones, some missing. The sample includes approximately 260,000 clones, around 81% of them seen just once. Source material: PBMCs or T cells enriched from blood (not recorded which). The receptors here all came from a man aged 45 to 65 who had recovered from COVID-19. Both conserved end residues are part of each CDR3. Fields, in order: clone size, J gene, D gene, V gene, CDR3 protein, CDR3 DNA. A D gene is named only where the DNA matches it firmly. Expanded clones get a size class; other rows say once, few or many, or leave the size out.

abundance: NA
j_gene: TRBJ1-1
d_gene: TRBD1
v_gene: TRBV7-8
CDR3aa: CASSLKGAGRTEAFF
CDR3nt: TGTGCCAGCAGCTTAAAGGGGGCTGGTAGGACTGAAGCTTTCTTT

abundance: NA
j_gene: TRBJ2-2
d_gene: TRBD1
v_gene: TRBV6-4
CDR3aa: CASSGAAGGTRELFF
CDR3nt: TGTGCCAGCTCAGGTGCGGCAGGGGGCACCCGGGAGCTGTTTTTT

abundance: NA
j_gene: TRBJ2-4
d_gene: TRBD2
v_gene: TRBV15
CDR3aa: CATSSSGRAKNIQYF
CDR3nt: TGTGCCACCAGCAGTTCCGGGAGGGCCAAAAACATTCAGTACTTC

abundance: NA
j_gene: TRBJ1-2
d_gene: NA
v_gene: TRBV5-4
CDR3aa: CASSLARSNYGYTF
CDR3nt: TGTGCCAGCAGCTTGGCTCGGAGTAACTATGGCTACACCTTC

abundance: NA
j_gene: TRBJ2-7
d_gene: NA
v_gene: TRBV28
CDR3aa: CASSFLERGRNEQYF
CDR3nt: TGTGCCAGCAGTTTCTTGGAAAGGGGAAGGAACGAGCAGTACTTC

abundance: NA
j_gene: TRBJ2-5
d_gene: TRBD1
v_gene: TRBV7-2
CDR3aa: CASSKRTGGTVAETQYF
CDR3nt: TGTGCCAGCAGCAAAAGGACAGGGGGAACGGTAGCAGAGACCCAGTACTTC

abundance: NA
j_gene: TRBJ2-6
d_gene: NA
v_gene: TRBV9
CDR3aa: CATSPTYGAGANVLTF
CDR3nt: TGTGCCACCTCTCCCACCTACGGGGCTGGGGCCAACGTCCTGACTTTC

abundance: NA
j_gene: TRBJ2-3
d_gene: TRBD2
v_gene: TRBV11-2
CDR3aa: CASSPSGSGPDTQYF
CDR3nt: TGTGCCAGCAGTCCTAGCGGGAGTGGCCCAGATACGCAGTATTTT

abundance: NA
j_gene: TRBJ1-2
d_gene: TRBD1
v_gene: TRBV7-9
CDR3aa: CASSLDSGTGIGGYTF
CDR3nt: TGTGCCAGCAGCTTAGACTCCGGGACAGGGATTGGGGGCTACACCTTC

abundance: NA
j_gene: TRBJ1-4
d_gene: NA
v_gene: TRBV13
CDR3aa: CASSLGTPGGEKLFF
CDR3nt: TGTGCCAGCAGCTTAGGGACTCCTGGGGGCGAAAAACTGTTTTTT

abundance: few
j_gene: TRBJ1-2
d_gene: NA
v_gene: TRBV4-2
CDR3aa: CASNPEGGTDYGYTF
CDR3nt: TGTGCCAGCAACCCAGAGGGGGGGACGGACTATGGCTACACCTTC

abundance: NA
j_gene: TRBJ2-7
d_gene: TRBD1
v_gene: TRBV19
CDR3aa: CASSITGTVLEQYF
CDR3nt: TGTGCCAGTAGTATCACCGGGACAGTTTTAGAGCAGTACTTC

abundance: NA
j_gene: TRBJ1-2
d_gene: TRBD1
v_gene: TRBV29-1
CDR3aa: CSVTGGMGRGQGYTF
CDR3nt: TGCAGCGTTACTGGTGGGATGGGCAGGGGGCAGGGCTACACCTTC

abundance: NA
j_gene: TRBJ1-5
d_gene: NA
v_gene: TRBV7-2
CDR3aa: CASSTPGHPQHF
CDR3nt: TGTGCCAGCAGCACCCCGGGACACCCCCAGCATTTT

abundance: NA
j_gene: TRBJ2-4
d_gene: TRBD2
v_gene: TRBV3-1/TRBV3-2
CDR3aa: CASSQAGGSRYF
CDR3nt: TGTGCCAGCAGCCAAGCCGGGGGGTCCCGGTACTTC

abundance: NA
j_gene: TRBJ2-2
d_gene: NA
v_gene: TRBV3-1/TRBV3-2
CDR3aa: CASSPTYTGELFF
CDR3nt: TGTGCCAGCAGCCCAACATACACCGGGGAGCTGTTTTTT

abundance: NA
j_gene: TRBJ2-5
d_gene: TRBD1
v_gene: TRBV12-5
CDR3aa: CASGTRQGQETQYF
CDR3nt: TGTGCTAGTGGTACGCGACAGGGCCAAGAGACCCAGTACTTC

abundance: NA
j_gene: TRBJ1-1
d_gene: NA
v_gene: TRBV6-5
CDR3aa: CASRAENTEAFF
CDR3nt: TGTGCCAGCAGGGCGGAGAACACTGAAGCTTTCTTT

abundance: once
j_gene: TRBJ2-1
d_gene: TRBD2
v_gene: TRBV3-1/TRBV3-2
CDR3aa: CASSQGLAVYNEQFF
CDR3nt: TGTGCCAGCAGCCAAGGACTAGCGGTTTACAATGAGCAGTTCTTC

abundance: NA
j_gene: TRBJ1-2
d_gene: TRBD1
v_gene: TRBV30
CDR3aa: CAWSYRTGSFNYGYTF
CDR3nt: TGTGCCTGGAGTTACCGGACAGGGTCCTTTAACTATGGCTACACCTTC

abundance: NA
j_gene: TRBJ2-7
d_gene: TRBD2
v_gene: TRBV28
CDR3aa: CASSPSSGSFPKEQYF
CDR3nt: TGTGCCAGCAGCCCCTCCAGCGGGAGCTTCCCTAAGGAGCAGTACTTC

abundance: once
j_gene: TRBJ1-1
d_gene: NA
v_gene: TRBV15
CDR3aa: CATSREGRFRAFF
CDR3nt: TGTGCCACCAGCAGGGAGGGACGGTTTAGAGCTTTCTTT

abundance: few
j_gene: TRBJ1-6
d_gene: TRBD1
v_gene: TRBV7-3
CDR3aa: CASSSARDRGSSSYNSPLHF
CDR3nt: TGTGCCAGCAGCTCGGCCCGGGACAGGGGCAGTTCGTCCTATAATTCACCCCTCCACTTT

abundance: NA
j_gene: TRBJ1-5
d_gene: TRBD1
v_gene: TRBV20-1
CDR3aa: CSASPGTGDQPQHF
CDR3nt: TGCAGTGCTAGTCCCGGGACAGGGGACCAGCCCCAGCATTTT

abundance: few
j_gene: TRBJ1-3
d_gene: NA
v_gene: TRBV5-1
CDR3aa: CASSLALRPYSGNTIYF
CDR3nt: TGCGCCAGCAGCTTGGCTTTGCGCCCCTACTCTGGAAACACCATATATTTT

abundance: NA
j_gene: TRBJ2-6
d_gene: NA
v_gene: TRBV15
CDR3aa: CATSRDGVSGANVLTF
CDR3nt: TGTGCCACCAGCAGAGATGGAGTCTCTGGGGCCAACGTCCTGACTTTC

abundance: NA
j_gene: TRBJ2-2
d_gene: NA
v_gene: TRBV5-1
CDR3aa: CASSRDSNTGELFF
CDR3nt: TGCGCCAGCAGCCGTGACAGCAACACCGGGGAGCTGTTTTTT

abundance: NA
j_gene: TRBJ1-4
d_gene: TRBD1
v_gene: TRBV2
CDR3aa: CASRMGTGANEKLFF
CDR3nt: TGTGCCAGCAGAATGGGGACAGGGGCTAATGAAAAACTGTTTTTT

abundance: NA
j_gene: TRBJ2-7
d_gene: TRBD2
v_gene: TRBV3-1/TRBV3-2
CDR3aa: CASSQRLATLGEQYF
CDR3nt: TGTGCCAGCAGCCAACGACTAGCTACTTTAGGCGAGCAGTACTTC

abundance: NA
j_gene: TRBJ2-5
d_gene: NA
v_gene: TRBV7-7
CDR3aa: CASSPYATQYF
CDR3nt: TGTGCTAGCAGCCCCTACGCGACCCAGTACTTC

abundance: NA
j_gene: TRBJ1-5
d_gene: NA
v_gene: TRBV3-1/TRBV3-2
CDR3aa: CASSQDSQSSNQPQHF
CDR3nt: TGTGCCAGCAGCCAAGATTCTCAGTCTAGCAATCAGCCCCAGCATTTT

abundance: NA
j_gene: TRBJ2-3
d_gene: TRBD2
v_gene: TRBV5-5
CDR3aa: CASSSSGRTTDTQYF
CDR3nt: TGTGCCAGCAGCTCTAGCGGGAGAACGACAGATACGCAGTATTTT

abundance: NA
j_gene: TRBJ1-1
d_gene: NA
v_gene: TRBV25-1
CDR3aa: CASSEAGSEAFF
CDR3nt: TGTGCCAGCAGTGAAGCAGGGTCTGAAGCTTTCTTT

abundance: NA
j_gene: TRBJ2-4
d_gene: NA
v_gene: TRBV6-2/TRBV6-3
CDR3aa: CASSYSTSGSGNIQYF
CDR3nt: TGTGCCAGCAGTTACTCGACTTCGGGGTCGGGAAACATTCAGTACTTC

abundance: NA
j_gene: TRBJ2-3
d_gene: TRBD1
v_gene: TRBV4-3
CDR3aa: CASSQDERGQGFLATQYF
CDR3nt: TGCGCCAGCAGCCAAGATGAGAGGGGACAGGGCTTCCTCGCTACGCAGTATTTT

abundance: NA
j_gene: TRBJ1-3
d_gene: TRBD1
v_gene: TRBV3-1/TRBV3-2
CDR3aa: CASSLLTGVGNTIYF
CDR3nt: TGTGCCAGCAGCCTACTCACAGGGGTTGGAAACACCATATATTTT

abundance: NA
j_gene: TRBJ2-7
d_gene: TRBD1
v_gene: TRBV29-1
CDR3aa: CSVGQGIYEQYF
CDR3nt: TGCAGCGTAGGACAGGGGATCTACGAGCAGTACTTC

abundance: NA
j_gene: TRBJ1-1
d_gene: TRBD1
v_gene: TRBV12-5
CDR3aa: CASGLPQGLKAFF
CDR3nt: TGTGCTAGTGGTTTGCCACAGGGGTTAAAGGCTTTCTTT

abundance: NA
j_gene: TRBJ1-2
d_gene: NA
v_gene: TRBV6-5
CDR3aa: CASRKTVANYGYTF
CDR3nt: TGTGCCAGCAGAAAGACAGTAGCTAACTATGGCTACACCTTC

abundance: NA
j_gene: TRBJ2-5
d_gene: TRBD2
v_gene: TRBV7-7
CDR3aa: CASSVSVAGALQETQYF
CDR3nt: TGTGCTAGCAGCGTCAGCGTAGCGGGGGCCCTCCAAGAGACCCAGTACTTC

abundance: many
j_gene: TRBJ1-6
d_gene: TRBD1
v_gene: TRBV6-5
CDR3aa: CASSYSTGDLNSPLHF
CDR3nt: TGTGCCAGCAGTTACTCGACAGGGGACCTTAATTCACCCCTCCACTTT

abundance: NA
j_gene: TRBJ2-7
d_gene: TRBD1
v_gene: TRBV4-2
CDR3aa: CASSQVTGDLSYEQYF
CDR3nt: TGTGCCAGCAGCCAAGTAACAGGGGACCTCTCCTACGAGCAGTACTTC

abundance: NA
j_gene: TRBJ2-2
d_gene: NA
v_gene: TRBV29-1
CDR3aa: CSVVTNTGELFF
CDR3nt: TGCAGCGTTGTCACGAACACCGGGGAGCTGTTTTTT

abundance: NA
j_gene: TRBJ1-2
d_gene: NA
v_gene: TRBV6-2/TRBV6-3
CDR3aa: CASSYSTAAAYGYTF
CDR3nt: TGTGCCAGCAGTTACTCGACGGCGGCAGCCTATGGCTACACCTTC